Listed here are 18 T cell receptor beta chains from one sample, sequenced in a study of blood T cell repertoires in COVID-19. Assay used: immunoSEQ multiplex PCR; TCRdb lists only in-frame clones, some missing. The sample has around 500,000 clones, approximately 85% seen once. Sequencing was done on a sample of peripheral blood. The receptors stem from a human donor in a cohort sampled during active COVID-19.

The V call is TRBV5-1, the J call TRBJ2-1, with D tentatively TRBD2 (6 bases). Germline V gene sequence: CDR1 SGHRS, CDR2 YFSETQ. This CDR3 has 17 amino acids. V was shortened by 1 base and J by 4 bases, with 18 bases between the two germline ends. The CDR3 loop is CASSLNGGALTYNEQFF. The CDR3 DNA is TGCGCCAGCAGCTTGAATGGAGGGGCCCTTACTTACAATGAGCAGTTCTTC.

The V and J genes are TRBV4-2 and TRBJ1-2, with 9 bases aligning to TRBD1. J lost 5 bases, V lost 1 base, and 8 bases had no gene match. Germline CDR1 reads LGHNA; CDR2 reads YNFKEQ. The CDR3 has 16 residues. CDR3 in amino acids: CASSQGSGQGGYGYTF. In DNA form, the CDR3 reads TGTGCCAGCAGCCAAGGTTCGGGACAGGGTGGGTATGGCTACACCTTC.

The V call is TRBV19, the J call TRBJ2-3, with 8 bases aligning to TRBD2. J lost 4 bases, V lost 4 bases, and 4 bases had no gene match. The CDR3 runs to 14 residues. Germline V gene sequence: CDR1 LNHDA, CDR2 SQIVND (reference sequence). CDR3 sequence: CASSKGLDADTQYF. The CDR3 DNA sequence: TGTGCCAGTAGTAAGGGACTAGATGCAGATACGCAGTATTTT.

The rearrangement uses TRBV20-1 and TRBJ1-1; D gene ambiguous. This CDR3 contains 11 residues. V lost 5 bases, J lost 3 bases, and 7 bases lay in between. Germline V gene data show CDR1 as DFQATT and CDR2 as SNEGSKA (reference sequence). The CDR3 is CSAPLYTEAFF. CDR3 coding DNA: TGCAGTGCTCCTTTATACACTGAAGCTTTCTTT.

A single count supports this clone. The chain uses TRBV9 and TRBJ2-3; 9 bases are shared with TRBD2. The junction had 7 bases not matched to a gene; V was cut back by 1 base and J by 1 base. The CDR3 sequence is 17 residues long. The germline gives CDR1 SGDLS, CDR2 YYNGEE. In DNA, the CDR3 is TGTGCCAGCAGCGTAAATAGCGGGAGAGGGGGCACAGATACGCAGTATTTT. The encoded protein is CASSVNSGRGGTDTQYF.

V usage is TRBV3-1 (or the pseudogene TRBV3-2) and J usage is TRBJ2-5, with D possibly matching TRBD2 (5 bases). There are 14 residues in the CDR3. CDR1 and CDR2 from the germline V gene are LGHDT and YNNKEL (reference sequence). Trimming took off 6 bases at V and 4 bases at J, with 15 bases between the two ends. CDR3 sequence (DNA): TGTGCCAGCAGTTTACTAGGCGGAGCAGAGACCCAGTACTTC. Amino acids: CASSLLGGAETQYF.

V and J are TRBV2 and TRBJ2-5; D is uncertain. CDR1 and CDR2 from the germline V gene are SNHLY and FYNNEI. With 8 bases removed from V and 3 bases from J, the gap between germline ends came to 13 bases. CDR3 length equals 13 residues. The CDR3 sequence: CASGNRYKETQYF. CDR3 nucleotides: TGTGCCAGCGGTAACAGATATAAAGAGACCCAGTACTTC.

The V gene is TRBV12-5, the J gene TRBJ2-2, with a tentative D call TRBD2 (5 bases). Germline CDR1 is LGHNT and CDR2 is FRNRAP. This CDR3 is 13 amino acids long. V lost 7 bases, J lost 6 bases, and 12 bases lay in between. CDR3 in amino acids: CASALAGPGELFF. The CDR3 coding sequence is TGTGCTAGTGCCCTTGCGGGCCCCGGGGAGCTGTTTTTT.

In its sample, this clone was seen once. The genes are TRBV25-1 and TRBJ1-2, with D perhaps TRBD1 (5 bases). This CDR3 region has 15 residues. Germline CDR1 is MGHDK and CDR2 is SYGVNS. Trimming pared 1 base from V and 7 bases from J, leaving 16 bases between. The CDR3 sequence: CASSEFGGAPAGYTF. The CDR3 bases are TGTGCCAGCAGTGAATTTGGTGGGGCCCCGGCTGGCTACACCTTC.

The chain is built from TRBV5-1 and TRBJ2-2, with D hard to call. V lost 7 bases and J lost 3, with 10 bases in between. CDR1 and CDR2 (germline): SGHRS, YFSETQ. There are 13 residues in the CDR3. CDR3 in amino acids: CASDQGDTGELFF. CDR3 nucleotide sequence: TGCGCCAGCGACCAAGGAGACACCGGGGAGCTGTTTTTT.

This CDR3 is CATSRDRGSEETQYF. DNA of the CDR3: TGTGCCACCAGCAGAGATCGGGGTAGCGAGGAGACCCAGTACTTC. The chain recombines TRBV15 with TRBJ2-5; TRBD2 is a possible D gene (5 bases). The CDR3 length is 15 residues. CDR1 and CDR2 (germline): LNHNV, YYDKDF (reference sequence). V lost 0 bases and J 5 bases, leaving 13 bases between the germline ends.

The chain carries TRBV27 and TRBJ2-2; tentatively, D is TRBD1 (6 bases). The germline V gene has CDR1 MNHEY and CDR2 SMNVEV (reference sequence). V was pared by 5 bases and J by 2 bases, with 18 bases between. This CDR3 is built from 17 residues. CDR3 protein: CASSPPPGTPNTGELFF. The DNA of the CDR3 is TGTGCCAGCAGTCCCCCGCCCGGGACACCAAACACCGGGGAGCTGTTTTTT.

The V and J genes are TRBV2 and TRBJ1-4, with D possibly TRBD1 on 5 matching bases. The CDR3 covers 14 residues. Looked up from germline, CDR1 is SNHLY and CDR2 is FYNNEI. Deletions cut 10 bases from V and 5 bases from J, with 17 bases between. CDR3 sequence: CATSRYGGNEKLFF. CDR3 DNA: TGTGCCACCTCTAGATACGGGGGGAATGAAAAACTGTTTTTT.

The V call is TRBV2, the J call TRBJ2-1; 13 bases match TRBD2. J lost 7 bases, V lost 7 bases, and 7 bases had no gene match. Germline CDR1 reads SNHLY; CDR2 reads FYNNEI. The CDR3 totals 15 residues. The CDR3 bases are TGTGCCAGCAAGCGACTAGCGGGAGGAGGAAATGAGCAGTTCTTC. As protein: CASKRLAGGGNEQFF.

The chain recombines TRBV27 with TRBJ2-7, with D possibly being TRBD1 (6 bases). The germline gives CDR1 MNHEY, CDR2 SMNVEV (reference sequence). CDR3 length equals 15 residues. V gave up 6 bases and J gave up 2 bases, with 17 bases separating them. This chain's CDR3 is CASSSNRVRTYEQYF. The CDR3 DNA follows: TGTGCCAGCAGCAGCAACAGGGTCCGGACCTACGAGCAGTACTTC.

A single count supports this clone. The rearrangement uses TRBV3-1 (or the pseudogene TRBV3-2) and TRBJ2-2, with 11 bases lining up with TRBD2. J lost 4 bases, V lost 6 bases, and 4 bases had no gene match. CDR3 length: 15 amino acids. Germline V lookup: CDR1 LGHDT, CDR2 YNNKEL (reference sequence). This CDR3 is CASRFLAGGTGELFF. The CDR3 nucleotides read TGTGCCAGCAGATTCCTAGCGGGGGGCACCGGGGAGCTGTTTTTT.

J is TRBJ1-2 and V is TRBV9, with D possibly matching TRBD1 (5 bases). Trimming shortened V by 0 bases and J by 4 bases, and 13 bases separated the two germline ends. CDR1 is SGDLS, CDR2 YYNGEE, per germline. The CDR3 covers 15 residues. The CDR3 nucleotides read TGTGCCAGCAGCGTAGCTGGGCAGGGAGGCTATGGCTACACCTTC. The encoded protein is CASSVAGQGGYGYTF.

The chain recombines TRBV25-1 with TRBJ2-1; 8 nucleotides match TRBD1. The CDR3 sequence is 17 residues long. Germline values: CDR1 MGHDK, CDR2 SYGVNS. The ends lost 4 bases at V and 4 bases at J; junction bases unmatched: 12. CDR3 sequence reads: CASSAYAGGGSYNEQFF. DNA for the CDR3: TGTGCCAGCAGTGCTTACGCAGGGGGCGGATCTTACAATGAGCAGTTCTTC.